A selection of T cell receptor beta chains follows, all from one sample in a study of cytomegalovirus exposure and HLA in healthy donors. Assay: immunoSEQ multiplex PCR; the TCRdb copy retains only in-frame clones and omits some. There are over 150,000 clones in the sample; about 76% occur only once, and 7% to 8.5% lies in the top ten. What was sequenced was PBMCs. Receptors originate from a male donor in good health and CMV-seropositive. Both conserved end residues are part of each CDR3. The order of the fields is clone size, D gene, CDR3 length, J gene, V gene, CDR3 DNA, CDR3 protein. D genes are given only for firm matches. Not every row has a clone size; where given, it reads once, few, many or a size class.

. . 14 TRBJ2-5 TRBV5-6 TGTGCCAGCAGCCTTTGGATCTTCAGGGGGACCCAGTACTTC CASSLWIFRGTQYF
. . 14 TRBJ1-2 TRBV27 TGTGCCAGCAGTTTATCCTCCTACCACTATGGCTACACCTTC CASSLSSYHYGYTF
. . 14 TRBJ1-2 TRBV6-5 TGTGCCAGCAGGAGAGGCTCAGATCACTATGGCTACACCTTC CASRRGSDHYGYTF
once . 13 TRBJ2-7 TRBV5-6 TGTGCCAGCAGCCCCTGGGGCCCGGGCGAGCAGTACTTC CASSPWGPGEQYF
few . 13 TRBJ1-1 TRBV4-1 TGCGCCAGCAGCCAAGTGGCCGGGAGTGAAGCTTTCTTT CASSQVAGSEAFF
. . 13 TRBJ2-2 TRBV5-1 TGCGCCAGCAGCAATTACGACAGCGGGGAGCTGTTTTTT CASSNYDSGELFF
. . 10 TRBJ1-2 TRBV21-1 TGTGCCAGCAGACAGGGTGGCTACACCTTC CASRQGGYTF
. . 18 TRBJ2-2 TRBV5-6 TGTGCCAGCAGCTTGGAATGGGGGCCCTACACGAACACCGGGGAGCTGTTTTTT CASSLEWGPYTNTGELFF
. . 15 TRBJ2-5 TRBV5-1 TGCGCCAGCAGCTTGGGTGTGGGACTGCTGGAGACCCAGTACTTC CASSLGVGLLETQYF
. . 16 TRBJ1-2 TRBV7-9 TGTGCCAGCAGCCGCTTAGGGATAGGGGGTCACTATGGCTACACCTTC CASSRLGIGGHYGYTF
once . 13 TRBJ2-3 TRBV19 TGTGCCAGTAGTCTGCGGGCCGCAGATACGCAGTATTTT CASSLRAADTQYF
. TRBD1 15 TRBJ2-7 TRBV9 TGTGCCAGCAGCGTAGGAAGCAGGGGGCGGTACGAGCAGTACTTC CASSVGSRGRYEQYF
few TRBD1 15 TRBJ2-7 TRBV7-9 TGTGCCAGCAGTAAAGGACAGGCCTATAAGGACGAGCAGTACTTC CASSKGQAYKDEQYF
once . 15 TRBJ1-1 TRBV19 TGTGCCAGTAGTAAGACTATGGGGGGGAGGACTGAAGCTTTCTTT CASSKTMGGRTEAFF
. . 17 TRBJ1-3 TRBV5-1 TGCGCCAGCAGCGCCACCTCCGGGGGAAATTCTGGAAACACCATATATTTT CASSATSGGNSGNTIYF
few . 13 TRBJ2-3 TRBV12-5 TGTGCTAGTGGAGCATGGTTCACAGATACGCAGTATTTT CASGAWFTDTQYF
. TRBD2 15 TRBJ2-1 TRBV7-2 TGTGCCAGCAGCTTTAGCGGGGGGGCCCAAAATGAGCAGTTCTTC CASSFSGGAQNEQFF
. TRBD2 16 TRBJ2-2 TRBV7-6 TGTGCCAGCAGCCTCAGCGGGGGGGTGCTCACCGGGGAGCTGTTTTTT CASSLSGGVLTGELFF
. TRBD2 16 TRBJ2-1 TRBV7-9 TGTGCCAGCAGCCCGACCGGGACTAGCGGAGAGAATGAGCAGTTCTTC CASSPTGTSGENEQFF
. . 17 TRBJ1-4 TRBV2 TGTGCCAGCAGCGGGTCACGGACACTTGCAACTAATGAAAAACTGTTTTTT CASSGSRTLATNEKLFF
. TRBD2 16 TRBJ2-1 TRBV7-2 TGTGCCAGCAGCTTAGCCAGCGGGGGGGCGATGAATGAGCAGTTCTTC CASSLASGGAMNEQFF
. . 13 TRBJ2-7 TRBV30 TGTGCCTGGACCCAGGGGCAGGGAGGGGAGCAGTACTTC CAWTQGQGGEQYF
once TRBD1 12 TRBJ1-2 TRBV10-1 TGCGCCGGGACAGGGAGTGTGTATGGCTACACCTTC CAGTGSVYGYTF
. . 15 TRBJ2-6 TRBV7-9 TGTGCCAGCAGCTTTGGTAGCCCTGGGGCCAACGTCCTGACTTTC CASSFGSPGANVLTF
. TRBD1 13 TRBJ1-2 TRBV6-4 TGTGCCAGCAGCCAGGGACAGGGACATGGCTACACCTTC CASSQGQGHGYTF
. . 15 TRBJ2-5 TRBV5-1 TGCGCCAGCAGCTTGCGTAACAGGGATCAAGAGACCCAGTACTTC CASSLRNRDQETQYF
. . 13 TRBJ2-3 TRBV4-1 TGCGCCAGCAGCCAAGATTGGCTAGATACGCAGTATTTT CASSQDWLDTQYF
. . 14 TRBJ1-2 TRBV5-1 TGCGCCAGCAGCTTGTCCGCCAGAAACTATGGCTACACCTTC CASSLSARNYGYTF
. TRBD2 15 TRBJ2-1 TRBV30 TGTGCCTGGAGGACCGGACTAGCGAGAGGTATGGAGCAGTTCTTC CAWRTGLARGMEQFF
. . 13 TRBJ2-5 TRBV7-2 TGTGCCAGCAGCTTTGTACAGCAAGAGACCCAGTACTTC CASSFVQQETQYF
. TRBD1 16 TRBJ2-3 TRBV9 TGTGCCAGCAGCAAATACGGGACAGGGGCCCCAGATACGCAGTATTTT CASSKYGTGAPDTQYF
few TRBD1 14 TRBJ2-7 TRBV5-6 TGTGCCAGCAGCGGGGGGACAGGGCTTAACGAGCAGTACTTC CASSGGTGLNEQYF
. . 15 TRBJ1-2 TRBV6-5 TGTGCCAGCATCCCGACTAGAACGGGGCTCGTAGGCTACACCTTC CASIPTRTGLVGYTF
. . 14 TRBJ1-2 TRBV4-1 TGCGCCAGCAGCCAATTCACCAGAAACTATGGCTACACCTTC CASSQFTRNYGYTF
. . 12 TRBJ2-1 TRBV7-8 TGTGCCAGCAGCCAAACGCGGACAGAGCAGTTCTTC CASSQTRTEQFF
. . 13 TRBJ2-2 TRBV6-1 TGTGCCAGCAGTGAACAAGCCATCGGTGAGCTGTTTTTT CASSEQAIGELFF
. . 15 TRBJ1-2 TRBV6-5 TGTGCCAGCAGATTCCTTTTGGGGGGGGACTATGGCTACACCTTC CASRFLLGGDYGYTF
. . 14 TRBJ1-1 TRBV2 TGTGCCAGCAGTGGTATGACTTCGAACACTGAAGCTTTCTTT CASSGMTSNTEAFF
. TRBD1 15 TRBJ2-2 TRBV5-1 TGCGCCAGCAGTCCCCGACAGGGTGACACCGGGGAGCTGTTTTTT CASSPRQGDTGELFF
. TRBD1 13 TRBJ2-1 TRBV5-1 TGCGCCAGCAGCTCACCGGACAGGGGGGGGCAGTTCTTC CASSSPDRGGQFF
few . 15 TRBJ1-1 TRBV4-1 TGCGCCAGCAGCCAAGTTCAGCGGGATGTAACTGAAGCTTTCTTT CASSQVQRDVTEAFF
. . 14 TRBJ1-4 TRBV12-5 TGTGCTAGTGGTTCAGGGGTAACTAATGAAAAACTGTTTTTT CASGSGVTNEKLFF
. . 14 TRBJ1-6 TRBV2 TGTGCCAGCAGGCCCCAGCGGTATAATTCACCCCTCCACTTT CASRPQRYNSPLHF
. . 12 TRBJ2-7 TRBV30 TGTGCCTGGTCCGGACAATACTACGAGCAGTACTTC CAWSGQYYEQYF
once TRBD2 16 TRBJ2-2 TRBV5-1 TGCGCCAGCAGCTTGGAGGCGGGGGGGCTCACCGGGGAGCTGTTTTTT CASSLEAGGLTGELFF
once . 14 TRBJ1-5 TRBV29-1 TGCAGCGCCGGGTCCGGACAAACTAATCAGCCCCAGCATTTT CSAGSGQTNQPQHF
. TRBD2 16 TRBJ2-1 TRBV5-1 TGCGCCAGCAGCTTGTGGCGGGGGGGCTCCTACAATGAGCAGTTCTTC CASSLWRGGSYNEQFF
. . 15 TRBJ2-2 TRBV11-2 TGTGCCAGCAGCTTAGCGCGGGGAAACACCGGGGAGCTGTTTTTT CASSLARGNTGELFF
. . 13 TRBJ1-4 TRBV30 TGTGCCTGGAACAGAATCCGGGGTGAAAAACTGTTTTTT CAWNRIRGEKLFF
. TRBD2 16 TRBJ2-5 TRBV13 TGTGCCAGCAGCTCCTGGACTAGCGGGGGGGCCGAGACCCAGTACTTC CASSSWTSGGAETQYF
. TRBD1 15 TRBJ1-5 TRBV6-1 TGTGCCAGCAGGGACAGGGGCGGTAGCAATCAGCCCCAGCATTTT CASRDRGGSNQPQHF
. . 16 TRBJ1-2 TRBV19 TGTGCCAGTAGTACGACAGTTACAATTTCCCCCTATGGCTACACCTTC CASSTTVTISPYGYTF
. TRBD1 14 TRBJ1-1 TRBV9 TGTGCCAGCAGCGCCCGACAGGGGGCGAGTGAAGCTTTCTTT CASSARQGASEAFF
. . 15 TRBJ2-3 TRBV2 TGTGCCAGCAGATCGGAAGAAGGGGTACCAGATACGCAGTATTTT CASRSEEGVPDTQYF
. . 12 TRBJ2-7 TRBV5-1 TGCGCCAGCAGCCAGGGAGGCTACGAGCAGTACTTC CASSQGGYEQYF
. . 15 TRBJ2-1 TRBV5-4 TGTGCCAGCAGCCGTGGAGCAGCCGCCCTAAATGAGCAGTTCTTC CASSRGAAALNEQFF
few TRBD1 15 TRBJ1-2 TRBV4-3 TGCGCCAGCAGCCACCGACGGACAGGGAACTATGGCTACACCTTC CASSHRRTGNYGYTF
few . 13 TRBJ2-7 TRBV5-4 TGTGCCAGCAGCTTGGGGGGCCCCTACGAGCAGTACTTC CASSLGGPYEQYF
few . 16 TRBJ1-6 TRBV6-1 TGTGCCAGCAGTGAGGTACCTACGGCGGGTAATTCACCCCTCCACTTT CASSEVPTAGNSPLHF
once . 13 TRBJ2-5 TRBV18 TGTGCCAGCTCACCCCCGAGCCAAGAGACCCAGTACTTC CASSPPSQETQYF